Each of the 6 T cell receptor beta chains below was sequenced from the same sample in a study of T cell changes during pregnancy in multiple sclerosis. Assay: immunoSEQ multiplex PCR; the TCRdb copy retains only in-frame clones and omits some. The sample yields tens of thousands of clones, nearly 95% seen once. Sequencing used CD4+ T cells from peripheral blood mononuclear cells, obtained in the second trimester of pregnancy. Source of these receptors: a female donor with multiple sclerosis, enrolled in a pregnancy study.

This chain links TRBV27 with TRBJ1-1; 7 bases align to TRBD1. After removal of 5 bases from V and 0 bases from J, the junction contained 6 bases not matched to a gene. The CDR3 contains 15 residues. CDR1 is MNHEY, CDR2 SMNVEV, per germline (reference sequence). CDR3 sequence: CASSPYQGVNTEAFF. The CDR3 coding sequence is TGTGCCAGCAGTCCCTACCAGGGGGTGAACACTGAAGCTTTCTTT.

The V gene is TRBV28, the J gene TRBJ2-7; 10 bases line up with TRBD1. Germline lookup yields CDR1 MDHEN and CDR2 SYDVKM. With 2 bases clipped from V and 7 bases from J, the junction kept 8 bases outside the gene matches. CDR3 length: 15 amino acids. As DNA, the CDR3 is TGTGCCAGCAGTTTAGGGGGGACAGGGGAAAAGGAGCAGTACTTC. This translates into CASSLGGTGEKEQYF.

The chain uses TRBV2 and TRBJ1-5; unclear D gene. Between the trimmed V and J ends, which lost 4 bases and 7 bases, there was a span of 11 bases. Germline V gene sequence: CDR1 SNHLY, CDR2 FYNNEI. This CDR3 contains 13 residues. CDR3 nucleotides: TGTGCCAGCAGTGCCCCCGGGAGCCAGCCCCAGCATTTT. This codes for CASSAPGSQPQHF.

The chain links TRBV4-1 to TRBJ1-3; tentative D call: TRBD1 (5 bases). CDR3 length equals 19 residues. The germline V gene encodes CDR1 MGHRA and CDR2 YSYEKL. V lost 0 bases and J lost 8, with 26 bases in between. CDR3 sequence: CASSQDRVGIGQGSHTIYF. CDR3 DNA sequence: TGCGCCAGCAGCCAAGATCGAGTGGGGATTGGGCAGGGTAGTCACACCATATATTTT.

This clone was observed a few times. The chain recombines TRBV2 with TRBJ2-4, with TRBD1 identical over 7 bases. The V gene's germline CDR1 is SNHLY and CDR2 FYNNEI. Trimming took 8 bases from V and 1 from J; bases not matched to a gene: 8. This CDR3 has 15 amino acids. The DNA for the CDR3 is TGTGCCAGCTTATCGGACAGGTCGGCCAAAAACATTCAGTACTTC. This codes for CASLSDRSAKNIQYF.

DNA for the CDR3: TGTGCCAGTAGTATAATAGGGGCGGTTAGCAATCAGCCCCAGCATTTT. Protein sequence: CASSIIGAVSNQPQHF. This chain links TRBV19 with TRBJ1-5, with a possible D match to TRBD1 (5 bases). This CDR3 region has 16 residues. V lost 2 bases and J 0 bases, leaving 11 bases between the germline ends. CDR1 and CDR2 (germline): LNHDA, SQIVND (reference sequence).